These 17 T cell receptor beta chains originate from one sample sequenced in a study of CD8+ T cells in alopecia areata. RNA, once extracted, was reverse transcribed into cDNA for use as the sequencing template. Produced via immunoSEQ multiplex PCR; TCRdb's table is partial and in-frame only. Among more than 90,000 clones listed, about 61% were seen once. Treatment of the sample: oral pan-JAK inhibitor, 5-10 mg twice daily. Sequenced material: CD8+ T cells sorted from blood, taken at week 4, from a patient treated with tofacitinib. The receptors shown here come from a human donor with alopecia areata.

V gene TRBV15 combines with J gene TRBJ2-5; 7 bases agree with TRBD2. V was clipped by 5 bases and J by 3 bases; unmatched bases: 3. Germline V gene data show CDR1 as LNHNV and CDR2 as YYDKDF (reference sequence). There are 13 residues in the CDR3. In DNA form, the CDR3 reads TGTGCCACCAGCCGTGGGGGGGAAGAGACCCAGTACTTC. This translates into CATSRGGEETQYF.

V and J are TRBV5-1 and TRBJ2-1, with D possibly TRBD2 on 6 matching bases. V lost 0 bases, J lost 3 bases, and 7 bases lay in between. The CDR3 sequence is 14 residues long. The germline V gene has CDR1 SGHRS and CDR2 YFSETQ. The CDR3: CASSLGGLYNEQFF. In DNA form, the CDR3 reads TGCGCCAGCAGCTTGGGGGGACTCTACAATGAGCAGTTCTTC.

This chain uses TRBV4-2 with TRBJ2-7, with D perhaps TRBD2 (6 bases). CDR1 and CDR2 (germline): LGHNA, YNFKEQ. The CDR3 totals 16 residues. The V end lost 1 base, the J end lost 2 bases, and 15 bases lay between the germline ends. The CDR3 DNA reads TGTGCCAGCAGCCAAGGCTTGGGGGGAGGCCCCTACGAGCAGTACTTC. Translating it yields CASSQGLGGGPYEQYF.

The CDR3 region is CASSAVEGELFF. CDR3 sequence (DNA): TGTGCCAGCAGTGCTGTGGAAGGGGAGCTGTTTTTT. This chain links TRBV25-1 with TRBJ2-2; D remains unclear. Trimming removed 4 bases from V and 8 bases from J, with 8 bases in between. The CDR3 runs 12 residues. CDR1 is MGHDK, CDR2 SYGVNS, per germline. Combining the CDR3 with reference TRBV25-1 and TRBJ2-2 gives the whole variable domain EADIYQTPRYLVIGTGKKITLECSQTMGHDKMYWYQQDPGMELHLIHYSYGVNSTEKGDLSSESTVSRIRTEHFPLTLESARPSHTSQYLCASSAVEGELFFGEGSRLTVL.

The rearrangement joins TRBV29-1 to TRBJ2-7, with 10 bases fitting TRBD1. There are 14 residues in the CDR3. Germline values: CDR1 SQVTM, CDR2 ANQGSEA. V trimming: 3 bases; J trimming: 6 bases; junction bases outside the gene matches: 8. The chain's CDR3 is CSVEKGTGDLEQYF. The CDR3 nucleotides are TGCAGCGTTGAGAAGGGGACAGGGGATCTCGAGCAGTACTTC.

This clone was detected a few times. The chain uses TRBV9 and TRBJ1-1; possible D gene TRBD1, 6 bases. This CDR3 comprises 13 residues. V was pared by 4 bases and J by 7 bases, with 14 bases between. Germline lookup yields CDR1 SGDLS and CDR2 YYNGEE. CDR3 in amino acids: CASSTRGYGEAFF. The CDR3 DNA follows: TGTGCCAGCAGCACCAGGGGATACGGTGAAGCTTTCTTT.

The V call is TRBV29-1, the J call TRBJ2-3; possible D gene TRBD2, 6 bases. Germline V lookup: CDR1 SQVTM, CDR2 ANQGSEA. Trimming stripped 1 base from V and 5 bases from J, with 7 bases between. The CDR3 totals 12 residues. The DNA of the CDR3 is TGCAGCGTTGAAGGACTAGAAGATACGCAGTATTTT. It encodes CSVEGLEDTQYF.

V and J are TRBV27 and TRBJ2-1; TRBD2 matches 9 bases. The V and J ends lost 7 bases and 5 bases, in that order; junction bases with no gene match: 6. Germline values: CDR1 MNHEY, CDR2 SMNVEV (reference sequence). CDR3 length: 14 residues. For the CDR3, the DNA is TGTGCCAGCAAAAATAGCGGGAGAGACAATGAGCAGTTCTTC. The encoded protein is CASKNSGRDNEQFF.

This rearrangement joins TRBV7-9 to TRBJ2-7; possibly TRBD1 or TRBD2 for D (5 bases each). Germline V gives CDR1 SEHNR, CDR2 FQNEAQ (reference sequence). CDR3 length: 16 residues. V was shortened by 5 bases and J by 2 bases, with 19 bases between the two germline ends. The DNA for the CDR3 is TGTGCCAGCAGCCCCGGCGCAGGGAGAAACACCTACGAGCAGTACTTC. Protein: CASSPGAGRNTYEQYF.

This chain connects TRBV7-9 to TRBJ2-3; D is undetermined. In germline, CDR1 is SEHNR, CDR2 FQNEAQ (reference sequence). This CDR3 spans 12 amino acids. The V end lost 1 base, the J end lost 6 bases, and 5 bases lay between the germline ends. The DNA of the CDR3 is TGTGCCAGCAGCTTAGAGAGCGATACGCAGTATTTT. This sequence encodes CASSLESDTQYF.

The J gene is TRBJ1-2, the V gene TRBV29-1, with D tentatively TRBD1 (5 bases). Trimming pared 6 bases from V and 9 bases from J, leaving 23 bases between. The CDR3 is 14 amino acids. The germline V gene encodes CDR1 SQVTM and CDR2 ANQGSEA. CDR3 protein: CSVDGTDYKMSYTF. The CDR3 bases are TGCAGCGTAGACGGGACGGACTACAAAATGAGCTACACCTTC.

The rearrangement joins TRBV29-1 to TRBJ2-7; the match to TRBD1 covers 7 bases. The CDR3 is 13 residues long. V was clipped by 4 bases and J by 3 bases; unmatched bases: 6. The V gene's germline CDR1 is SQVTM and CDR2 ANQGSEA. CDR3 nucleotides: TGCAGCGTTGGGGCAGGGGGAATCTACGAGCAGTACTTC. Translation: CSVGAGGIYEQYF.

The chain recombines TRBV30 with TRBJ2-3, with a weak D call TRBD1 (6 bases). Trimming took off 2 bases at V and 3 bases at J, with 6 bases between the two ends. The germline gives CDR1 GTSNPN, CDR2 SVGIG (reference sequence). The CDR3 extends over 12 amino acids. Here the CDR3 reads CAWSRGTDTQYF. The DNA for the CDR3 is TGTGCCTGGAGTAGGGGGACAGATACGCAGTATTTT.

The V call is TRBV5-6, the J call TRBJ2-1; D remains unclear. Germline V gene data show CDR1 as SGHDT and CDR2 as YYEEEE. This CDR3 comprises 15 residues. V gave up 1 base and J gave up 6 bases, with 14 bases separating them. CDR3 region: CASSLWSVGSNEQFF. The CDR3 region has the DNA TGTGCCAGCAGCTTGTGGTCAGTAGGAAGCAATGAGCAGTTCTTC.

The chain uses TRBV27 and TRBJ1-2, with D unresolved. The V gene's germline CDR1 is MNHEY and CDR2 SMNVEV (reference sequence). The CDR3 totals 11 residues. V lost 8 bases, J lost 3 bases, and 7 bases lay in between. CDR3 in amino acids: CASRNYYGYTF. CDR3 sequence (DNA): TGTGCCAGCCGAAACTACTATGGCTACACCTTC.

The chain carries TRBV30 and TRBJ1-1; D unresolved. V lost 5 bases and J 0 bases, leaving 7 bases between the germline ends. The CDR3 extends over 12 amino acids. The germline V gene encodes CDR1 GTSNPN and CDR2 SVGIG (reference sequence). CDR3 coding DNA: TGTGCCTGGGACGGTATGAACACTGAAGCTTTCTTT. Translating gives CAWDGMNTEAFF. Complete variable domain (other parts from reference TRBV30 and TRBJ1-1): SQTIHQWPATLVQPVGSPLSLECTVEGTSNPNLYWYRQAAGRGLQLLFYSVGIGQISSEVPQNLSASRPQDRQFILSSKKLLLSDSGFYLCAWDGMNTEAFFGQGTRLTVV.

The V call is TRBV29-1, the J call TRBJ1-1, with D possibly matching TRBD1 (6 bases). CDR1 is SQVTM, CDR2 ANQGSEA, per germline. With 2 bases removed from V and 4 bases from J, the gap between germline ends came to 8 bases. The CDR3 consists of 12 residues. The CDR3 DNA sequence: TGCAGCGTTGAACAGGGGAGCACTGAAGCTTTCTTT. Protein product: CSVEQGSTEAFF.